One and the same sample provided the 5 T cell receptor beta chains below, sequenced in a study of monozygotic twins with inflammatory bowel disease. Reanalyzing the 5' RACE reads, TCRdb keeps one entry per CDR3 protein, without DNA. The table lists roughly 330,000 distinct CDR3 sequences, with 2% to 2.5% in the top ten. Material: blood. Source of these receptors: a human donor with ulcerative colitis or Crohn's disease, or a healthy co-twin of an affected twin (not recorded which).

The chain couples TRBV20-1 to TRBJ2-7; TCRdb calls TRBD1, which cannot be checked without DNA. The germline V gene has CDR1 DFQATT and CDR2 SNEGSKA (reference sequence). This CDR3 is 13 amino acids long. The CDR3 loop reads CSARNIGDYEQYF.

This chain connects TRBV10-3 to TRBJ1-5. Germline assignment: CDR1 ENHRY and CDR2 SYGVKD. This CDR3 region has 14 residues. The CDR3 here is CAISDEASNQPQHF.

This sequence joins TRBV6-6 and TRBJ2-1. Germline CDR1 is MNHNY and CDR2 is SVGAGI (reference sequence). This CDR3 region has 12 residues. The CDR3 sequence is CASSYSGEKQFF.

The V call is TRBV7-9, the J call TRBJ1-1; the TRBD1 assignment by TCRdb is unverifiable without DNA. The CDR3 consists of 16 residues. The germline V gene has CDR1 SEHNR and CDR2 FQNEAQ (reference sequence). The CDR3 spells CASSNGQGAWKTEAFF.

The V and J genes are TRBV12-3 or TRBV12-4 and TRBJ2-7; checking the TCRdb D call of TRBD1 is not possible without DNA. The CDR3 loop spans 14 amino acids. CDR3: CASKLTGSSYEQYF.